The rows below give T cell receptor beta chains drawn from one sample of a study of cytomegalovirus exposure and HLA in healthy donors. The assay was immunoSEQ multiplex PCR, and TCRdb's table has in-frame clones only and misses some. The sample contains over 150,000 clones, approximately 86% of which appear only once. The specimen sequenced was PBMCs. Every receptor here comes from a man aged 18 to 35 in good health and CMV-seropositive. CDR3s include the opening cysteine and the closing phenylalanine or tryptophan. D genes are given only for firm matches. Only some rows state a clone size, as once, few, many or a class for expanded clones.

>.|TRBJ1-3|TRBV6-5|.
TGTGCCAGCAGTTACGTCGCAGGGCTTTCTGGAAACACCATATATTTT
CASSYVAGLSGNTIYF
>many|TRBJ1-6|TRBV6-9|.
TGTGCCAGCAGTTCCTCACAGGGCCGGGATTCACCCCTCCACTTT
CASSSSQGRDSPLHF
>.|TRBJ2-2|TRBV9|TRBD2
TGTGCCAGCAGTTTAGCGGGAGTAAGGACCGGGGAGCTGTTTTTT
CASSLAGVRTGELFF
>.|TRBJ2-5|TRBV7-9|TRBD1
TGTGCCAGCAGCCGCAGACAGGGGCAAGAGACCCAGTACTTC
CASSRRQGQETQYF
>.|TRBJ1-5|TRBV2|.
TGTGCCAGCAGTGGGGTGACAACTAATCAGCCCCAGCATTTT
CASSGVTTNQPQHF
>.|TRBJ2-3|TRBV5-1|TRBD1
TGCGCCAGCAGCATGGACAGGGCACCCACAGATACGCAGTATTTT
CASSMDRAPTDTQYF
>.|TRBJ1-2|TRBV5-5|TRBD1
TGTGCCAGCAGCTTGGACGTCGGGACAGGGGCTATTGACTATGGCTACACCTTC
CASSLDVGTGAIDYGYTF
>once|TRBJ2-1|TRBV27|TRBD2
TGTGCCAGCAGTTCGGGGGGACTAGCGGGAGGTGGGGATGAGCAGTTCTTC
CASSSGGLAGGGDEQFF
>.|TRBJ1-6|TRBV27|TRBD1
TGTGCCAGCAGTCCCATCGGGACAGTCGACTATAATTCACCCCTCCACTTT
CASSPIGTVDYNSPLHF
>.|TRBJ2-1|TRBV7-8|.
TGTGCCAGCAGCCTTAGAGGTACTAGGACGTCCCGCGGCGATGAGCAGTTCTTC
CASSLRGTRTSRGDEQFF
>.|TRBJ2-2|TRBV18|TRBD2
TGTGCCAGCTCCGTTCTAGCGGAACCTCGCGGCACCGGGGAGCTGTTTTTT
CASSVLAEPRGTGELFF
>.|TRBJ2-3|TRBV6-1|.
TGTGCCAGCGAGAAGGGGTATAGCACAGATACGCAGTATTTT
CASEKGYSTDTQYF
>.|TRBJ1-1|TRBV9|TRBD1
TGTGCCAGCAGCGGCCGACAGGGTGACACTGAAGCTTTCTTT
CASSGRQGDTEAFF
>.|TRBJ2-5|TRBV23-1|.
TGCGCCAGCAGTCCAGGTAACGCAGAGACCCAGTACTTC
CASSPGNAETQYF
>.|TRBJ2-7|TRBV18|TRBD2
TGTGCCAGCTCACCTGGTCTAGCGGGGACATCCTACGAGCAGTACTTC
CASSPGLAGTSYEQYF
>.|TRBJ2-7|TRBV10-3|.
TGTGCCATCGGACGAGGGGGTGGCGGGAGCTACGAGCAGTACTTC
CAIGRGGGGSYEQYF
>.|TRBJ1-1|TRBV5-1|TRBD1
TGCGCCAGCAGCTTGGGACAGGGGTACGAGAACACTGAAGCTTTCTTT
CASSLGQGYENTEAFF
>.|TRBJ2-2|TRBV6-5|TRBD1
TGTGCCAGCACTTTGGACAGGGGGGGCACCGGGGAGCTGTTTTTT
CASTLDRGGTGELFF
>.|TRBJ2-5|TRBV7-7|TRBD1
TGTGCCAGCAGCCCGACAGGGTATGGAGAGACCCAGTACTTC
CASSPTGYGETQYF
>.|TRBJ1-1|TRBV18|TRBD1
TGTGCCAGCTCACCTAACAGGGGAGACACTGAAGCTTTCTTT
CASSPNRGDTEAFF
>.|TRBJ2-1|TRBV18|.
TGTGCCAGCTCATCAGGGGCCGGCAATGAGCAGTTCTTC
CASSSGAGNEQFF
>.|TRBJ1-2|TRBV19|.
TGTGCCAGTAGACCGAGCGGGGTTGCATACTATGGCTACACCTTC
CASRPSGVAYYGYTF
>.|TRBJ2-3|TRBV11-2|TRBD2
TGTGCCAGCAGCTTATTAGGAGCGGGAGGGACAGATACGCAGTATTTT
CASSLLGAGGTDTQYF
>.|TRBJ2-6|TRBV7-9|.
TGTGCCAGCACGTCGTCCGGGGCCAACGTCCTGACTTTC
CASTSSGANVLTF
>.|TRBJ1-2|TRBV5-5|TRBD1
TGTGCCAGCGGAACCTCCGGGACAGGGTTTGCCTATGGCTACACCTTC
CASGTSGTGFAYGYTF
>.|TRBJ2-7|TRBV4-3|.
TGCGCCAGCAGCCAAGTGGGTCAGGCCTACGAGCAGTACTTC
CASSQVGQAYEQYF